This T cell receptor beta chain was captured in a study of shared clonotypes between healthy human individuals. Findings of the study overall: All-four-donor shared clonotypes had higher generation probabilities than non-shared clonotypes did. Few donors limited the genetic and exposure-history diversity represented.

Every subset had its genomic DNA shared out evenly among several immunoSEQ plates. Profiled with immunoSEQ multiplex PCR; TCRdb holds only in-frame clones, not every one. The top ten clones hold 10% of a sample with approximately 340,000 clones, 74% of them seen once. This clone was observed a handful of times. Antigen unknown. The clonotype originates from a man aged 25 to 40 in good health. The sequenced sample was memory CD4+ T cells sorted from blood. As to subset: CD45RA-negative fraction.

The CDR3 loop is CAITSDRVRGETQYF. The CDR3 nucleotides read TGTGCCATCACCAGCGACAGGGTCAGAGGAGAGACCCAGTACTTC. The chain recombines TRBV10-3 with TRBJ2-5, with 7 bases lining up with TRBD1. The CDR3 totals 15 residues. J gave up 4 bases and V 7 bases, and 12 bases lay outside the gene matches. CDR1 and CDR2 from the germline V gene are ENHRY and SYGVKD.